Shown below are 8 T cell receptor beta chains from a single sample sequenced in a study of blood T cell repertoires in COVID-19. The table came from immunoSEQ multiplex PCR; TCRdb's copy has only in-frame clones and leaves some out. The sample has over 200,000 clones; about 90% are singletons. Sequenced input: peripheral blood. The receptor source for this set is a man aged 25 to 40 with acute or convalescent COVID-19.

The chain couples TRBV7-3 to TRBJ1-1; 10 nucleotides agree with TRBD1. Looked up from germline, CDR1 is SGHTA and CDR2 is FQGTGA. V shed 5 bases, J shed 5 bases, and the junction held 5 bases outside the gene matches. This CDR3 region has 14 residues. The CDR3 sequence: CASSGTGVATEAFF. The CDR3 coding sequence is TGTGCCAGCAGCGGGACAGGGGTCGCGACTGAAGCTTTCTTT.

This CDR3 reads CASSLAGDSETQYF. CDR3 DNA sequence: TGTGCCAGCAGCCTAGCGGGAGATTCGGAGACCCAGTACTTC. V and J are TRBV3-1 (or the pseudogene TRBV3-2) and TRBJ2-5; the match to TRBD2 covers 9 bases. The V segment lost 4 bases and the J segment 5 bases; nucleotides outside the gene matches: 5. CDR1 and CDR2 from the germline V gene are LGHDT and YNNKEL (reference sequence). This CDR3 region has 14 residues.

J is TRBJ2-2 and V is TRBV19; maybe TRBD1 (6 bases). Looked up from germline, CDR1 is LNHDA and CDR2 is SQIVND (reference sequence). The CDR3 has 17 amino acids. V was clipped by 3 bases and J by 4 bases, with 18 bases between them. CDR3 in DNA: TGTGCCAGTAGTATGCTCCCGGAAACAGGGACCACCGGGGAGCTGTTTTTT. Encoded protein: CASSMLPETGTTGELFF.

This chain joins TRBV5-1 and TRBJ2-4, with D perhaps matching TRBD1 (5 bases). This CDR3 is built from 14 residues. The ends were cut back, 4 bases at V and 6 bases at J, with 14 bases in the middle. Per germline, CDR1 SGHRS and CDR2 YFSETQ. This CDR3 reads CASSLGQDRNIQYF. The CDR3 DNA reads TGCGCCAGCAGCCTGGGGCAGGATAGAAACATTCAGTACTTC. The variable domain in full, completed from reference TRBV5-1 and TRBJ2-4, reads KAGVTQTPRYLIKTRGQQVTLSCSPISGHRSVSWYQQTPGQGLQFLFEYFSETQRNKGNFPGRFSGRQFSNSRSEMNVSTLELGDSALYLCASSLGQDRNIQYFGAGTRLSVL.

CDR3 protein: CASSKHTDTQYF. CDR3 nucleotides: TGTGCCAGCAGCAAACACACAGATACGCAGTATTTT. The rearrangement links TRBV9 to TRBJ2-3; D is ambiguous. With 4 bases removed from V and 2 bases from J, the gap between germline ends came to 5 bases. CDR3 length: 12 residues. Per germline, CDR1 SGDLS and CDR2 YYNGEE.

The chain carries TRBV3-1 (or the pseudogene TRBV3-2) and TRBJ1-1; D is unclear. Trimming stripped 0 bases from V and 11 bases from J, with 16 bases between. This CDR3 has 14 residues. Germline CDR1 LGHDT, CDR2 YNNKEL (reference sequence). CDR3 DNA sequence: TGTGCCAGCAGCCAAGATTGGGAGGGAAGGCGGGCTTTCTTT. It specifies CASSQDWEGRRAFF.

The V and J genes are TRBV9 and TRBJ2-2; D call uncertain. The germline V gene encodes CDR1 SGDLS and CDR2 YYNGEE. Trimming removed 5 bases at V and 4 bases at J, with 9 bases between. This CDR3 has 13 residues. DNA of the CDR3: TGTGCCAGCAGTACCCCCGGCACCGGGGAGCTGTTTTTT. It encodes CASSTPGTGELFF.

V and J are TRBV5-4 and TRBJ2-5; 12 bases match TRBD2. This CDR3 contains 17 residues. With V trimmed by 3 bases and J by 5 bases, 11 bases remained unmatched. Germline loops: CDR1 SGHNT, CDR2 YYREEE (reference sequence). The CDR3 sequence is CASSSGLAGFTKETQYF. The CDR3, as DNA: TGTGCCAGCAGCTCAGGACTAGCGGGATTCACCAAGGAGACCCAGTACTTC.